This TCR beta chain was identified during a study of T cell responses to AZD1222 COVID-19 vaccine. Study-wide results and limits: Clonal diversity was possibly underestimated, and white British individuals and females predominated among donors. Reportedly, nearly half the spike-specific TCRs target unmutated variant regions.

Method: immunoSEQ multiplex PCR; TCRdb's copy keeps in-frame clones and lacks some. The sample carries more than 85,000 clones, 75% to 90% recorded once. Worth noting for this clone: Its antigen is unidentified.

Germline assignment: CDR1 LGHNA and CDR2 YNFKEQ. The junction had 13 bases not matched to a gene; V was cut back by 5 bases and J by 5 bases. The CDR3 runs 16 residues. The sequence was obtained from an adult in good health. The sequencing here drew on peripheral blood, taken on day 0 of AZD1222 vaccination. The chain employs TRBV4-2 and TRBJ2-7; 9 bases are a match to TRBD1. CDR3 protein: CASSSSEGTGTDEQYF. CDR3 in DNA: TGTGCCAGCAGCTCGTCAGAGGGGACAGGGACGGACGAGCAGTACTTC.